The source of this TCR beta chain is a study of cytomegalovirus exposure and HLA in healthy donors. Whole-study results and caveats: In a later analysis, TCR beta V- and J-gene trimming showed a link to a missense DCLRE1C variant. Among the most significant clusters, several appeared linked to common viral pathogens in a later analysis.

A multiplex PCR was run with 60 Vbeta primers and 13 Jbeta primers. Assay used: immunoSEQ multiplex PCR; TCRdb lists only in-frame clones, some missing. The table records more than 40,000 clones, about half of them present only once. This clone was found once. As yet, its antigen is unknown. The CDR3 spans 16 residues. Germline CDR1 and CDR2: MDHEN and SYDVKM. V dropped 5 bases and J dropped 5 bases, with 21 bases sitting between them. The rearrangement links TRBV28 to TRBJ1-2; TRBD1 might be the D (6 bases). Sequencing input: PBMCs. The sequence derives from a man between 60 and 75 years old in good health and CMV-seronegative. CDR3 nucleotide sequence: TGTGCCAGCAGTCCCTGGACAGACGCTCGTCTATATGGCTACACCTTC. As protein: CASSPWTDARLYGYTF.